The T cell receptor (beta chain) under discussion was sequenced for a study of blood T cells in healthy people across ages. Regarding the study as a whole: Because donor CMV status was unknown, expanded clonotype changes were possibly confounded. From one million sequenced T cells, diversity estimates were lower bounds.

As regards this clonotype: Its antigen is as yet unknown.

The CDR3 runs 16 residues. CDR1 and CDR2 from the germline V gene are SEHNR and FQNEAQ (reference sequence). Germline trimming cut 4 bases from V and 2 bases from J; bases unmatched to any gene: 8. Combining a sample-barcoded 5' primer with a J-beta primer mix, a second PCR ran for roughly 6 to 11 cycles. The authors tagged each cDNA molecule using a template-switch adaptor with 12 random nucleotides. A single record per CDR3 protein comes from TCRdb applying MiXCR to the 5' RACE reads. The table lists around 1,800,000 distinct CDR3 sequences, about two fifths of them singletons, with 23% in the top ten.

The rearrangement links TRBV7-9 to TRBJ2-1; the match to TRBD2 covers 7 bases. Sequenced input: blood. The source of this sequence is a human donor in good health. CDR3 coding DNA: TGTGCCAGCAGCTCCCAATGGAGCGGGGCCTACAATGAGCAGTTCTTC. Its translation is CASSSQWSGAYNEQFF.